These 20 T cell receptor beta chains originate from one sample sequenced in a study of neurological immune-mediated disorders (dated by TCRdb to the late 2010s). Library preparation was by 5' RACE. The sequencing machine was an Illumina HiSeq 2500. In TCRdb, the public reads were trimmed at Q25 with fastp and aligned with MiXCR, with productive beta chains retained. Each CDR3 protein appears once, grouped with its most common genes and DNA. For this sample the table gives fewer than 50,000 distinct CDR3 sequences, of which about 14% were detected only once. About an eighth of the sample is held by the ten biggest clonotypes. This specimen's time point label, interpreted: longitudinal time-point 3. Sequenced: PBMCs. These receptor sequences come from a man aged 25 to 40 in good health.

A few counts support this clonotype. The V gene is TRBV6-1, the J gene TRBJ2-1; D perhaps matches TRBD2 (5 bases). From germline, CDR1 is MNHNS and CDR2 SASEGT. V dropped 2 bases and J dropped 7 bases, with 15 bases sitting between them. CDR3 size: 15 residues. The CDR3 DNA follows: TGTGCCAGCAGTGAAAGGCTTACCCGGGGTAATGAGCAGTTCTTC. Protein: CASSERLTRGNEQFF.

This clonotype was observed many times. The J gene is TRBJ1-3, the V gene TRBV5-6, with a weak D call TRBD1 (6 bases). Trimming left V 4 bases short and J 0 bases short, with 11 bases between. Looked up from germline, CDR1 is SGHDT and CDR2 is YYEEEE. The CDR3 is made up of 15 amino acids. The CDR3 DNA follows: TGTGCCAGCAGCCGGACAGACGACTCTGGAAACACCATATATTTT. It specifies CASSRTDDSGNTIYF. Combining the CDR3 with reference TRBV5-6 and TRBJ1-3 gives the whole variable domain DAGVTQSPTHLIKTRGQQVTLRCSPKSGHDTVSWYQQALGQGPQFIFQYYEEEERQRGNFPDRFSGHQFPNYSSELNVNALLLGDSALYLCASSRTDDSGNTIYFGEGSWLTVV.

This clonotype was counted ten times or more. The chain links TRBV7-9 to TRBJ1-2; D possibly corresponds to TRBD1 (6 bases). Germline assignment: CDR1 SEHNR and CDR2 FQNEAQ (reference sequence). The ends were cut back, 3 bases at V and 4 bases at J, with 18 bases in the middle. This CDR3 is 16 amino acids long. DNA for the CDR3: TGTGCCAGCAGCTTTTCTGGGTCAGGGGACATCTATGGCTACACCTTC. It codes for CASSFSGSGDIYGYTF.

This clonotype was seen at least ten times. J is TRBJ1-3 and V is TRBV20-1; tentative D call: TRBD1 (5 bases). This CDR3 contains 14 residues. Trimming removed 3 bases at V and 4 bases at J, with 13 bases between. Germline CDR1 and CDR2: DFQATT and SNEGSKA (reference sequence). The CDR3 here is CSARGGGNGNTIYF. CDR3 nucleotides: TGCAGTGCTAGGGGGGGTGGTAACGGAAACACCATATATTTT.

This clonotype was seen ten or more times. The chain's CDR3 is CAISEFQEGTEEETQYF. The CDR3, as DNA: TGTGCCATCAGTGAGTTTCAGGAAGGGACGGAGGAAGAGACCCAGTACTTC. The rearrangement joins TRBV10-3 to TRBJ2-5; D is possibly TRBD1 or TRBD2 (5 bases each). The V gene's germline CDR1 is ENHRY and CDR2 SYGVKD. The CDR3 is 17 amino acids. V dropped 1 base and J dropped 3 bases, with 18 bases sitting between them.

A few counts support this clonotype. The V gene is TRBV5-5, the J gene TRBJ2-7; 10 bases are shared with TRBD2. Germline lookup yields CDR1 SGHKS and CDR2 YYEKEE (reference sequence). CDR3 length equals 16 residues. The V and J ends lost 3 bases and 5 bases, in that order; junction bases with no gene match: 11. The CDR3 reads CASSWWTSGQGNEQYF. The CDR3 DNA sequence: TGTGCCAGCAGCTGGTGGACTAGCGGCCAGGGAAACGAGCAGTACTTC. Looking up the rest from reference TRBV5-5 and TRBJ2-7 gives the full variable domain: DAGVTQSPTHLIKTRGQQVTLRCSPISGHKSVSWYQQVLGQGPQFIFQYYEKEERGRGNFPDRFSARQFPNYSSELNVNALLLGDSALYLCASSWWTSGQGNEQYFGPGTRLTVT.

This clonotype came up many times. For the CDR3, the DNA is TGTGCCAGCAGTGAATGGTCGGTAGATACGCAGTATTTT. Translation gives CASSEWSVDTQYF. The chain employs TRBV2 and TRBJ2-3; unclear D gene. The V gene lost 2 bases and the J gene lost 5 bases, with 8 bases spanning the gap. The CDR3 consists of 13 residues. Germline CDR1 and CDR2: SNHLY and FYNNEI. The whole variable domain, filled in from reference TRBV2 and TRBJ2-3, reads EPEVTQTPSHQVTQMGQEVILRCVPISNHLYFYWYRQILGQKVEFLVSFYNNEISEKSEIFDDQFSVERPDGSNFTLKIRSTKLEDSAMYFCASSEWSVDTQYFGPGTRLTVL.

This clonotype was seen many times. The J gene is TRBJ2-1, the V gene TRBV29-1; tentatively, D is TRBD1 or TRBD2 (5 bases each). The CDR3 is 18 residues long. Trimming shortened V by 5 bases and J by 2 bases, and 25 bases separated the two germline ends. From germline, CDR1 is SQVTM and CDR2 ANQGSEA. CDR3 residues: CSVLSRGRVGRPYNEQFF. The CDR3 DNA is TGCAGCGTTTTGTCTCGGGGCCGGGTAGGCCGGCCCTACAATGAGCAGTTCTTC.

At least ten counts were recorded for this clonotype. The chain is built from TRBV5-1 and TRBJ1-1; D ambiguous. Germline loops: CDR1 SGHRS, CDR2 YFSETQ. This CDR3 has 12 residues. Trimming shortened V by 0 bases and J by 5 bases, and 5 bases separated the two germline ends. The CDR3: CASSLASTEAFF. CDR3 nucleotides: TGCGCCAGCAGCTTGGCTTCAACTGAAGCTTTCTTT.

CDR3 region: CASSLRARTTNEKLFF. Written as DNA, the CDR3 is TGTGCCAGCAGTTTAAGGGCGCGGACAACTAATGAAAAACTGTTTTTT. The chain is built from TRBV12-3 or TRBV12-4 and TRBJ1-4; no definite D call. This CDR3 is 16 amino acids long. Trimming removed 2 bases from V and 0 bases from J, with 10 bases in between.

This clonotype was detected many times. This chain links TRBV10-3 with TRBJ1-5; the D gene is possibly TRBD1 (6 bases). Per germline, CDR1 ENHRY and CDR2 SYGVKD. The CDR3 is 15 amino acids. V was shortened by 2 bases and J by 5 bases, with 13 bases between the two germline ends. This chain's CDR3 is CAISEAGEWDQPQHF. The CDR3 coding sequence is TGTGCCATCAGTGAGGCAGGGGAGTGGGATCAGCCCCAGCATTTT.

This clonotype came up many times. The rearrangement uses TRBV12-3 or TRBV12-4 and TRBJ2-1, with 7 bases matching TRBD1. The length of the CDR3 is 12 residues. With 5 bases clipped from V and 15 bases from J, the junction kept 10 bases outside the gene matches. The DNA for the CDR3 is TGTGCCAGCAGTCCAGACAGGGCCCCTTGGTTCTTC. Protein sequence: CASSPDRAPWFF.

The CDR3 loop reads CASRPVVAGLYEQYF. Here the CDR3 DNA reads TGCGCCAGCAGGCCCGTGGTAGCGGGGCTCTACGAGCAGTACTTC. The rearrangement joins TRBV5-1 to TRBJ2-7; 8 bases match TRBD2. Germline trimming cut 5 bases from V and 3 bases from J; bases unmatched to any gene: 10. Per germline, CDR1 SGHRS and CDR2 YFSETQ. The CDR3 is 15 residues long. Supplemented by reference TRBV5-1 and TRBJ2-7, the full variable domain reads KAGVTQTPRYLIKTRGQQVTLSCSPISGHRSVSWYQQTPGQGLQFLFEYFSETQRNKGNFPGRFSGRQFSNSRSEMNVSTLELGDSALYLCASRPVVAGLYEQYFGPGTRLTVT.

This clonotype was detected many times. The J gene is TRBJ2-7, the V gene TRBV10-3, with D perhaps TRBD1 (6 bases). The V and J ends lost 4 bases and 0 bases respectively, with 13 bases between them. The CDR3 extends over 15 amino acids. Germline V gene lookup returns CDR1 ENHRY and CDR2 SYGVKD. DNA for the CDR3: TGTGCCATCAGTGGGTCAGGGGCCAGCTCCTACGAGCAGTACTTC. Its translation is CAISGSGASSYEQYF.

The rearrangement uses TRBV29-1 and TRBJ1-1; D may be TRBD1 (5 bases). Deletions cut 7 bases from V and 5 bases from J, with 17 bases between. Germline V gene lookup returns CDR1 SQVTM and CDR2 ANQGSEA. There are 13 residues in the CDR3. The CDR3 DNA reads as TGCAGCGCTGCACTCGGCAGGGATACTGAAGCTTTCTTT. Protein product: CSAALGRDTEAFF.

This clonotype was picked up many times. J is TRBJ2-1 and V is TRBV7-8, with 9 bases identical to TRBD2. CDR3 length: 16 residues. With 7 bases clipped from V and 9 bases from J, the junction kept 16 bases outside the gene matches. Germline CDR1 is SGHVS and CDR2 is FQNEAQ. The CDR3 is CASTPSGGSGGGEQFF. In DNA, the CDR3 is TGTGCCAGCACCCCCAGCGGGGGGTCGGGGGGGGGTGAGCAGTTCTTC.

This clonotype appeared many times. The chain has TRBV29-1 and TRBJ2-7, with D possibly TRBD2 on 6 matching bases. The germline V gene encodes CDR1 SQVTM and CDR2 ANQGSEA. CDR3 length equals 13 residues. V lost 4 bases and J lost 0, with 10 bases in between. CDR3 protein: CSVGTTSSYEQYF. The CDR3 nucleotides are TGCAGCGTTGGGACTACCAGCTCCTACGAGCAGTACTTC.

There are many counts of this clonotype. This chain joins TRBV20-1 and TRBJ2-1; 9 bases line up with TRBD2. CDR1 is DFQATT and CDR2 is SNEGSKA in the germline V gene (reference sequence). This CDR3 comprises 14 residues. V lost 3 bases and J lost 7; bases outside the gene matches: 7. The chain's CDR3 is CSARNLAGLNEQFF. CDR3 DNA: TGCAGTGCTAGGAATCTAGCGGGATTGAATGAGCAGTTCTTC.

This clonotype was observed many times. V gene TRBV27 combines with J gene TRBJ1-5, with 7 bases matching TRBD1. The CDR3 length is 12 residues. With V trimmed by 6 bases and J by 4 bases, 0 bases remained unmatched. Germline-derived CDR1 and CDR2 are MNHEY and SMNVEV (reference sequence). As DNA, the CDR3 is TGTGCCAGCAGCAGGGGGAATCAGCCCCAGCATTTT. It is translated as CASSRGNQPQHF.

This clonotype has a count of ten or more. CDR3 protein: CASSFPPLGTDTQYF. The CDR3 nucleotides read TGTGCCAGCAGTTTCCCCCCGCTAGGGACAGATACGCAGTATTTT. This chain connects TRBV12-3 or TRBV12-4 to TRBJ2-3; no clear D gene. The CDR3 runs to 15 residues. V was cut by 3 bases and J by 3 bases, with 13 bases left in between.